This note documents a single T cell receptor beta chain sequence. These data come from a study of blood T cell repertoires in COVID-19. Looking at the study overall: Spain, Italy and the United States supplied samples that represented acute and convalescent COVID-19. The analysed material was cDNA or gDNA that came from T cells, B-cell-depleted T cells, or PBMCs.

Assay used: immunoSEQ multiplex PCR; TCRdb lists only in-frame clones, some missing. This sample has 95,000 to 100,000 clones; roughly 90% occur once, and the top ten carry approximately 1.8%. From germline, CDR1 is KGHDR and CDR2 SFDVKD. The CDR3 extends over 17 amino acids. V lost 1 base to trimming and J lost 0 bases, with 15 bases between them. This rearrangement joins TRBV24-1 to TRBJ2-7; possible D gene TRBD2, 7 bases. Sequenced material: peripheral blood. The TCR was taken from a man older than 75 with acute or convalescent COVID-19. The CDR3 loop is CATSDFWGRDNSYEQYF. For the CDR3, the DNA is TGTGCCACCAGTGATTTTTGGGGGAGGGACAACTCCTACGAGCAGTACTTC.